This paragraph reports one TCR beta chain. TCRdb re-called the 5' RACE reads; one entry per CDR3 protein, DNA not given. In total, the table holds around 470,000 distinct CDR3 sequences. This specimen belongs to a study of T cells expressing NK-cell markers. This CDR3 is 13 amino acids long. Germline V gene lookup returns CDR1 SGHAT and CDR2 FQNNGV. Sequencing was performed on blood T cells: a sorted CD56 or NKG2C T cell subset, CD4+ or CD8+ T cells, or bulk PBMC T cells (not recorded which). The sequence came from a woman between 45 and 60 years old in good health. This rearrangement joins TRBV11-2 to TRBJ2-1. CDR3 loop: CASSLSLNNEQFF.